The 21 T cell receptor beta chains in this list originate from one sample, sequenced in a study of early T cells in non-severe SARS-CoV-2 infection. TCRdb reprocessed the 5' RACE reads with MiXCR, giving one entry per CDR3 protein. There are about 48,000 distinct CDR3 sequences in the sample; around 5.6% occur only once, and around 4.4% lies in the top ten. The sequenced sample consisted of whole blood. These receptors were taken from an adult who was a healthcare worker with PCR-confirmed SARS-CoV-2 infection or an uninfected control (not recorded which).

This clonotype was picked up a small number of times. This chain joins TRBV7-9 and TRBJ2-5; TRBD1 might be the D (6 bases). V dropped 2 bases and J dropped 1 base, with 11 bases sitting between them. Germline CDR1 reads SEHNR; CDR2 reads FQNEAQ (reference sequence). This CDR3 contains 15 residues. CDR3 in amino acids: CASSLSTGIQETQYF. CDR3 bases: TGTGCCAGCAGCTTATCTACAGGGATCCAAGAGACCCAGTACTTC.

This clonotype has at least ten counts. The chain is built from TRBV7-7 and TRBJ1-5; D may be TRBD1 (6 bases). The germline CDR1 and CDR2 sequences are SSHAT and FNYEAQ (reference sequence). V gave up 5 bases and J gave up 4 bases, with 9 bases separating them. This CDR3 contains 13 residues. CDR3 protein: CASSLDRNQPQHF. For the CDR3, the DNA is TGTGCCAGCAGCCTCGACAGGAATCAGCCCCAGCATTTT. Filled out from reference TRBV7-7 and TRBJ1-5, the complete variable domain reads GAGVSQSPRYKVTKRGQDVTLRCDPISSHATLYWYQQALGQGPEFLTYFNYEAQPDKSGLPSDRFSAERPEGSISTLTIQRTEQRDSAMYRCASSLDRNQPQHFGDGTRLSIL.

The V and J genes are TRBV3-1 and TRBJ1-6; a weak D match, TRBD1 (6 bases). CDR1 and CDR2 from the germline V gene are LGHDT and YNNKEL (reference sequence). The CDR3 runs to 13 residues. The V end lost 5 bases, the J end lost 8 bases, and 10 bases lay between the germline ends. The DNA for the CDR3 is TGTGCCAGCAGCTCTAACAGGGATTCACCCCTCCACTTT. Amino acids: CASSSNRDSPLHF.

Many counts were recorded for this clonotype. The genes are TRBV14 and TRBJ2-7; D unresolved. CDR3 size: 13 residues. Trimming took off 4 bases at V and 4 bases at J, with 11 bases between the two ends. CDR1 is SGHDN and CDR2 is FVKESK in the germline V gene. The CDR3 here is CASSPLPPYEQYF. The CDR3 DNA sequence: TGTGCCAGCAGCCCTCTCCCTCCTTACGAGCAGTACTTC. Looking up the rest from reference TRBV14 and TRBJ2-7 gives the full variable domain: EAGVTQFPSHSVIEKGQTVTLRCDPISGHDNLYWYRRVMGKEIKFLLHFVKESKQDESGMPNNRFLAERTGGTYSTLKVQPAELEDSGVYFCASSPLPPYEQYFGPGTRLTVT.

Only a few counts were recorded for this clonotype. The CDR3 reads CASRLTGGPLEAFF. In DNA form, the CDR3 reads TGTGCCAGCAGACTAACAGGGGGCCCACTCGAAGCTTTCTTT. This chain connects TRBV7-2 to TRBJ1-1, with 9 bases fitting TRBD1. The trim removed 6 bases at V and 8 bases at J, leaving 10 bases unmatched. CDR1 is SGHTA and CDR2 is FQGNSA in the germline V gene. This CDR3 comprises 14 residues.

CDR3 amino acids: CASSHQGQGAGGANVLTF. The CDR3 DNA reads TGTGCCAGCAGCCACCAAGGACAGGGGGCGGGAGGGGCCAACGTCCTGACTTTC. The rearrangement links TRBV5-4 to TRBJ2-6; 11 nucleotides match TRBD1. CDR1 is SGHNT, CDR2 YYREEE, per germline (reference sequence). The CDR3 extends over 18 amino acids. The trim removed 4 bases at V and 4 bases at J, leaving 10 bases unmatched.

The CDR3 region is CASREGYNEQFF. The CDR3 nucleotides read TGTGCCAGCCGGGAGGGATACAATGAGCAGTTCTTC. The chain uses TRBV6-5 and TRBJ2-1; 8 nucleotides line up with TRBD2. This CDR3 has 12 residues. J was trimmed by 4 bases and V by 8 bases; bases with no gene match: 1. Germline CDR1 is MNHEY and CDR2 is SVGAGI.

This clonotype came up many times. CDR3 amino acids: CASRLYGGTEAFF. CDR3 DNA sequence: TGTGCCAGCAGACTATACGGTGGAACTGAAGCTTTCTTT. The chain uses TRBV6-2 or TRBV6-3 and TRBJ1-1; no definite D call. This CDR3 spans 13 amino acids. V lost 6 bases and J 5 bases, leaving 13 bases between the germline ends. Germline V gene data show CDR1 as MNHEY and CDR2 as SVGEGT.

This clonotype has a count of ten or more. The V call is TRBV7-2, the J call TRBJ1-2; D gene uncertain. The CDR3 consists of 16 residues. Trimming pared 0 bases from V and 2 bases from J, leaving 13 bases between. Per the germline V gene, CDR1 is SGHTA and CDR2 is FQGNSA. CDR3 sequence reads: CASSLAPPFGNYGYTF. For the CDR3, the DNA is TGTGCCAGCAGCTTAGCTCCTCCTTTTGGAAACTATGGCTACACCTTC.

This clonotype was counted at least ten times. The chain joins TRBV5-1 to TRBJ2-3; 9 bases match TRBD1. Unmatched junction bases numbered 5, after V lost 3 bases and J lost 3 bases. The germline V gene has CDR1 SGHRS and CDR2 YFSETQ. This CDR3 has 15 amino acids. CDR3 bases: TGCGCCAGCAGCTCGGGGACAGGGTGGACAGATACGCAGTATTTT. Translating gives CASSSGTGWTDTQYF.

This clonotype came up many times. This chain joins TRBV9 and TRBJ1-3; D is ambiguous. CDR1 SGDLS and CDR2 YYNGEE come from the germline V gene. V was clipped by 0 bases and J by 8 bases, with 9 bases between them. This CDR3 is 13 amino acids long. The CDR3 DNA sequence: TGTGCCAGCAGCGTAGACGAACTTCACACCATATATTTT. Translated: CASSVDELHTIYF.

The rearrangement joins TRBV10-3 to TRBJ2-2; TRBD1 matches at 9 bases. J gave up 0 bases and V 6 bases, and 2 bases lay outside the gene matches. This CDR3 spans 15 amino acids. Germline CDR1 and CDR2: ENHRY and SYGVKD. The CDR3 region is CAIRGTGTNTGELFF. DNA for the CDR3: TGTGCCATCAGGGGGACAGGGACGAACACCGGGGAGCTGTTTTTT.

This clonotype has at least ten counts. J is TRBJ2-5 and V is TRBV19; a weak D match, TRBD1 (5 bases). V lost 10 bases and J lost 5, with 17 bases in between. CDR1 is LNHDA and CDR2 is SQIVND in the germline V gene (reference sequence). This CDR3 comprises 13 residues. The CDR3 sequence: CATSGRQGETQYF. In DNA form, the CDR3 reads TGTGCCACCTCTGGCCGGCAGGGCGAGACCCAGTACTTC.

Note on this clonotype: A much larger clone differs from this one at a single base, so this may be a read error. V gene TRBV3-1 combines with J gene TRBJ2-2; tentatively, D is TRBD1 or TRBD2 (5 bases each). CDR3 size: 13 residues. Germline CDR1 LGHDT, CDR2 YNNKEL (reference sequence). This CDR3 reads CASSQVGAGEMFF. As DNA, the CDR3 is TGTGCCAGCAGCCAGGTCGGGGCCGGGGAGATGTTTTTT.

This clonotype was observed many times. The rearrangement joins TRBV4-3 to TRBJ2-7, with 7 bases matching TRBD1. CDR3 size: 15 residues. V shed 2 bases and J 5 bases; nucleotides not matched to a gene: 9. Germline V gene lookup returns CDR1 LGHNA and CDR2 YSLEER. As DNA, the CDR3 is TGCGCCAGCAGCCAAATGCAGGGGGTTGGAGACGAGCAGTACTTC. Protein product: CASSQMQGVGDEQYF.

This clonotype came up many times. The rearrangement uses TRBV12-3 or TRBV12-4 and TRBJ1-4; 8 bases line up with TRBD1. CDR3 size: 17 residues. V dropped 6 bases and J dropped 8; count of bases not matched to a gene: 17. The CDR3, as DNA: TGTGCCAGCAGGGGAATAACAGGGGGAGGTCCAATCGAAAAACTGTTTTTT. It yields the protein CASRGITGGGPIEKLFF.

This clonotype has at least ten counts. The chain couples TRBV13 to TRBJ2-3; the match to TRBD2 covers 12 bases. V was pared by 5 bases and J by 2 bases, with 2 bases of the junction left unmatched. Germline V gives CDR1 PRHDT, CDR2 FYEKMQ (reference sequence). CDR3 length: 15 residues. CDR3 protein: CASSPSGGDTDTQYF. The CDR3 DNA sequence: TGTGCCAGCAGCCCTAGCGGGGGGGACACAGATACGCAGTATTTT.

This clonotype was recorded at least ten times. The CDR3: CASRPGLASGELFF. CDR3 bases: TGTGCCAGCAGACCGGGACTAGCGTCCGGGGAGCTGTTTTTT. The chain couples TRBV6-5 to TRBJ2-2; TRBD2 agrees at 10 bases. Losses at the gene ends were 6 bases for V and 6 bases for J; bases not matched to a gene: 4. The CDR3 is made up of 14 amino acids. Germline-derived CDR1 and CDR2 are MNHEY and SVGAGI.

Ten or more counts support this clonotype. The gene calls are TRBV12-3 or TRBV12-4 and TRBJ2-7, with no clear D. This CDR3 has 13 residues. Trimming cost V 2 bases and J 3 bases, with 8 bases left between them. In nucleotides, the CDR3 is TGTGCCAGCAGTTTAAATGGGCTCTACGAGCAGTACTTC. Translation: CASSLNGLYEQYF.

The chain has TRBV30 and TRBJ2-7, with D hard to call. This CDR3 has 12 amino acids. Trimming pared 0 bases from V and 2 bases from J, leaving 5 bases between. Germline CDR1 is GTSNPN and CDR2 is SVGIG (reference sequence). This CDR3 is CAWSVVPYEQYF. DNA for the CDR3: TGTGCCTGGAGTGTTGTCCCCTACGAGCAGTACTTC.

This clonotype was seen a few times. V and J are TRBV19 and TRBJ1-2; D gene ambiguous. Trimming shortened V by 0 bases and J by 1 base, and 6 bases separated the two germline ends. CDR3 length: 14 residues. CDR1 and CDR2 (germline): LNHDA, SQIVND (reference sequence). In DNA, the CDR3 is TGTGCCAGTAGTATAGATGGCATTAACTATGGCTACACCTTC. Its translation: CASSIDGINYGYTF.